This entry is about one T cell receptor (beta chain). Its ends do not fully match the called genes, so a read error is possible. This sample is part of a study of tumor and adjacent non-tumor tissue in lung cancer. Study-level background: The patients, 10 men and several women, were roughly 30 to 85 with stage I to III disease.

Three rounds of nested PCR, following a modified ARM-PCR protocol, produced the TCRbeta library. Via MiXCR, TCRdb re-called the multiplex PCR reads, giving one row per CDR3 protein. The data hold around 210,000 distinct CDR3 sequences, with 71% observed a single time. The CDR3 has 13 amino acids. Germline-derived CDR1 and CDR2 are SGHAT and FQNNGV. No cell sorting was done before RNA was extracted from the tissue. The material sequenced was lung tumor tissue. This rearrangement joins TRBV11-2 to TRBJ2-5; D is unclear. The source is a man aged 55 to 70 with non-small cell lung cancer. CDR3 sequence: CTSSLGQKKTQYF. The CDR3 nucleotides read TGTACCAGCAGCTTAGGCCAGAAAAAGACCCAATACTTC.